These 19 T cell receptor beta chains originate from one sample sequenced in a study of CD8 T cells in ankylosing spondylitis. These receptors are not linked to any known antigen. General study findings and limits: Several highly homologous variants made up a TCR beta motif, and this motif appeared characteristic of ankylosing spondylitis blood.

Each CDR3 protein is one row after TCRdb ran MiXCR on the 5' RACE reads. Here the sample spans fewer than 750,000 distinct CDR3 sequences, about 20% being singletons. Sequencing input: blood, either unsorted or a sorted T cell fraction (not recorded which). Source of these receptors: a male donor with ankylosing spondylitis.

This clonotype came up many times. The V call is TRBV12-3 or TRBV12-4, the J call TRBJ1-1, with unresolved D. The CDR3 has 15 amino acids. Trimming left V 7 bases short and J 5 bases short, with 20 bases between. Here the CDR3 reads CASTPQNMPRTEAFF. The CDR3 DNA sequence: TGTGCCAGCACCCCTCAGAATATGCCCAGGACTGAAGCTTTCTTT.

The rearrangement joins TRBV20-1 to TRBJ2-6; D perhaps matches TRBD1 (6 bases). CDR1 is DFQATT and CDR2 is SNEGSKA in the germline V gene (reference sequence). The CDR3 is made up of 18 amino acids. The V gene lost 4 bases and the J gene lost 0 bases, with 19 bases spanning the gap. This CDR3 reads CSAIVSGTHTSGANVLTF. DNA of the CDR3: TGCAGTGCTATCGTTTCCGGGACACACACCTCTGGGGCCAACGTCCTGACTTTC.

The table lists this clonotype with many counts. The V and J genes are TRBV7-2 and TRBJ1-1, with 7 bases fitting TRBD1. Germline CDR1 SGHTA, CDR2 FQGNSA. The CDR3 spans 14 residues. J gave up 4 bases and V 5 bases, and 7 bases lay outside the gene matches. Here the CDR3 reads CASSTRQGGTEAFF. CDR3 sequence (DNA): TGTGCCAGCAGCACCCGACAGGGAGGCACTGAAGCTTTCTTT. The whole variable domain, remainder taken from reference TRBV7-2 and TRBJ1-1, is GAGVSQSPSNKVTEKGKDVELRCDPISGHTALYWYRQSLGQGLEFLIYFQGNSAPDKSGLPSDRFSAERTGGSVSTLTIQRTQQEDSAVYLCASSTRQGGTEAFFGQGTRLTVV.

This clonotype has only a few counts. The CDR3 sequence is CASRGQYQETQYF. The DNA of the CDR3 is TGTGCCAGCAGGGGACAGTACCAAGAGACCCAGTACTTC. The chain recombines TRBV12-3 or TRBV12-4 with TRBJ2-5; TRBD1 matches at 7 bases. With V trimmed by 6 bases and J by 0 bases, 1 base remained unmatched. CDR3 length equals 13 residues.

This clonotype has just a few counts. The germline gene is not matched at one end of the junction; a read error may be the cause. This rearrangement joins TRBV9 to TRBJ2-5; 14 bases are a match to TRBD2. The CDR3 consists of 13 residues. Germline V gene lookup returns CDR1 SGDLS and CDR2 YYNGEE. The CDR3 DNA follows: TGTGCCAGCAGCTCAGAGACTAGCGGGGGGGCCTTATTC. It specifies CASSSETSGGALF.

This clonotype was detected a few times. The chain combines TRBV25-1 with TRBJ2-3, with 7 positions matching TRBD1. The CDR3 is 13 amino acids. Germline V gene sequence: CDR1 MGHDK, CDR2 SYGVNS. V shed 8 bases, J shed 7 bases, and the junction held 9 bases outside the gene matches. CDR3 nucleotides: TGTGCCAGCGAATCTAACAGGGGAAATACGCAGTATTTT. It yields the protein CASESNRGNTQYF. Supplemented by reference TRBV25-1 and TRBJ2-3, the full variable domain reads EADIYQTPRYLVIGTGKKITLECSQTMGHDKMYWYQQDPGMELHLIHYSYGVNSTEKGDLSSESTVSRIRTEHFPLTLESARPSHTSQYLCASESNRGNTQYFGPGTRLTVL.

The table lists this clonotype with a few counts. CDR3 loop: CASSADRADEAFF. The CDR3 bases are TGTGCCAGCAGCGCGGACAGGGCTGATGAAGCTTTCTTT. The chain combines TRBV7-9 with TRBJ1-1; 8 bases align to TRBD1. The CDR3 spans 13 residues. CDR1 is SEHNR, CDR2 FQNEAQ, per germline (reference sequence). V dropped 5 bases and J dropped 7; count of bases not matched to a gene: 6.

In this sample, this clonotype turned up a few times. The chain joins TRBV10-3 to TRBJ1-2; TRBD1 aligns across 10 bases. The germline V gene encodes CDR1 ENHRY and CDR2 SYGVKD. CDR3 length: 15 residues. V trimming: 6 bases; J trimming: 1 base; junction bases outside the gene matches: 5. This CDR3 reads CAISPGQGVNYGYTF. CDR3 nucleotides: TGTGCCATCAGCCCAGGACAGGGGGTTAACTATGGCTACACCTTC.

This clonotype was found a few times. V usage is TRBV5-1 and J usage is TRBJ1-2, with 10 nucleotides matching TRBD1. The CDR3 covers 14 residues. Germline CDR1 reads SGHRS; CDR2 reads YFSETQ. The V and J ends lost 4 bases and 9 bases, in that order; junction bases with no gene match: 9. Here the CDR3 reads CASSTGQGRLSYTF. In DNA form, the CDR3 reads TGCGCCAGCAGCACGGGACAGGGGAGATTGAGCTACACCTTC. The whole variable domain, filled in from reference TRBV5-1 and TRBJ1-2, reads KAGVTQTPRYLIKTRGQQVTLSCSPISGHRSVSWYQQTPGQGLQFLFEYFSETQRNKGNFPGRFSGRQFSNSRSEMNVSTLELGDSALYLCASSTGQGRLSYTFGSGTRLTVV.

The chain recombines TRBV20-1 with TRBJ1-2; TRBD1 aligns across 10 bases. This CDR3 has 14 amino acids. Trimming took 4 bases from V and 7 from J; bases not matched to a gene: 9. In germline, CDR1 is DFQATT, CDR2 SNEGSKA (reference sequence). The CDR3 here is CSAKTGQGETGYTF. The CDR3 coding sequence is TGCAGTGCTAAAACCGGACAGGGGGAAACTGGCTACACCTTC.

The rearrangement joins TRBV28 to TRBJ1-5; 7 bases align to TRBD1. This CDR3 is 15 amino acids long. The J segment lost 4 bases and the V segment lost 4 bases, leaving 7 bases of the junction unmatched. Germline assignment: CDR1 MDHEN and CDR2 SYDVKM. This CDR3 reads CASSSQTGTNQPQHF. The CDR3, as DNA: TGTGCCAGCAGTTCCCAGACAGGGACGAATCAGCCCCAGCATTTT.

This clonotype was picked up a small number of times. The V call is TRBV7-9, the J call TRBJ2-1, with 9 positions matching TRBD2. The V gene end was trimmed by 1 base and the J gene end by 8 bases; junction bases not matched to a gene: 3. Looked up from germline, CDR1 is SEHNR and CDR2 is FQNEAQ (reference sequence). The CDR3 is made up of 14 amino acids. Here the CDR3 DNA reads TGTGCCAGCAGCTTAGGGACTAGCGACGATGAGCAGTTCTTC. It encodes CASSLGTSDDEQFF.

This chain links TRBV5-4 with TRBJ2-2; 9 nucleotides align to TRBD1. The ends lost 5 bases at V and 1 base at J; junction bases unmatched: 3. Germline CDR1 reads SGHNT; CDR2 reads YYREEE (reference sequence). The CDR3 has 15 amino acids. For the CDR3, the DNA is TGTGCCAGCAGTCGACAGGGGGGGAACACCGGGGAGCTGTTTTTT. This encodes CASSRQGGNTGELFF.

This clonotype has a count of ten or more. CDR3: CSALDRGTEAFF. The CDR3 coding sequence is TGCAGTGCTCTGGACAGGGGCACTGAAGCTTTCTTT. The chain joins TRBV20-1 to TRBJ1-1; 9 positions agree with TRBD1. The CDR3 is 12 residues long. Trimming cost V 5 bases and J 4 bases; bases outside gene matches: 2. In germline, CDR1 is DFQATT, CDR2 SNEGSKA (reference sequence).

This clonotype has only a few counts. The genes are TRBV12-3 or TRBV12-4 and TRBJ1-2; D unclear. V was shortened by 1 base and J by 5 bases, with 5 bases between the two germline ends. This CDR3 spans 12 amino acids. CDR3 region: CASSLVVYGYTF. In DNA form, the CDR3 reads TGTGCCAGCAGTTTAGTCGTGTATGGCTACACCTTC.

This clonotype was observed at least ten times. The V and J genes are TRBV7-9 and TRBJ1-1; D is undetermined. This CDR3 region has 12 residues. Trimming took 1 base from V and 5 from J, leaving 5 bases between them. Germline V lookup: CDR1 SEHNR, CDR2 FQNEAQ (reference sequence). The CDR3 nucleotides are TGTGCCAGCAGCTTAGGGCGGACTGAAGCTTTCTTT. Its translation: CASSLGRTEAFF.

This clonotype showed up just a few times. The chain combines TRBV29-1 with TRBJ2-2, with D perhaps matching TRBD1 (5 bases). V was trimmed by 6 bases and J by 4 bases, leaving 9 bases between them. This CDR3 has 12 residues. Germline V gene data show CDR1 as SQVTM and CDR2 as ANQGSEA. CDR3 loop: CSVLDSTGELFF. In DNA, the CDR3 is TGCAGCGTCCTCGACAGCACCGGGGAGCTGTTTTTT.

This clonotype was seen repeatedly, ten times or more. The V gene is TRBV6-1, the J gene TRBJ2-1; D gene uncertain. The V and J ends lost 5 bases and 4 bases respectively, with 18 bases between them. This CDR3 spans 16 amino acids. Germline V lookup: CDR1 MNHNS, CDR2 SASEGT. In nucleotides, the CDR3 is TGTGCCAGCAGTCCCACGCCGGCCGTGAGTTACAATGAGCAGTTCTTC. This sequence encodes CASSPTPAVSYNEQFF.

The chain links TRBV27 to TRBJ2-3; 10 bases line up with TRBD2. Germline values: CDR1 MNHEY, CDR2 SMNVEV (reference sequence). V lost 0 bases, J lost 2 bases, and 5 bases stayed unmatched. The CDR3 sequence is 17 residues long. The CDR3 spells CASSLSLTSGYTDTQYF. CDR3 in DNA: TGTGCCAGCAGTTTATCACTGACTAGCGGGTACACAGATACGCAGTATTTT.